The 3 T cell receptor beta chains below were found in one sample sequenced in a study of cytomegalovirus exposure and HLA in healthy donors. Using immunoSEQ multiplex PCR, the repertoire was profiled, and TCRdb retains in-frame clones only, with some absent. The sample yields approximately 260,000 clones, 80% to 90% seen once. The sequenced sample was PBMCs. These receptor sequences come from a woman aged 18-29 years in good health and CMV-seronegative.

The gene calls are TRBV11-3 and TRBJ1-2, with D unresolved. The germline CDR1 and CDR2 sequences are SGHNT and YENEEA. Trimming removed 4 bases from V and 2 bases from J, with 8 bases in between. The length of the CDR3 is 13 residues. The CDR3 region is CASSSEGNYGYTF. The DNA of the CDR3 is TGTGCCAGCAGCTCGGAGGGAAACTATGGCTACACCTTC.

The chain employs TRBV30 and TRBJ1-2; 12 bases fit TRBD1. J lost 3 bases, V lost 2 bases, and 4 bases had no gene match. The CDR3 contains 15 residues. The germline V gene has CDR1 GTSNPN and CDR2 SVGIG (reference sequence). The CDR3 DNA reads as TGTGCCTGGAGTTCCGGGACAGGGGGCGACTATGGCTACACCTTC. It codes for CAWSSGTGGDYGYTF.

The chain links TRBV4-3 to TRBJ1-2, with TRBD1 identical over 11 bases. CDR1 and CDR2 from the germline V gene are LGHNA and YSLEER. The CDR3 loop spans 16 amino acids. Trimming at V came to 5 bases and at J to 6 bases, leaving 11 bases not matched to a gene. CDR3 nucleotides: TGCGCCAGCAGCGTTCGATGGACAGGGGGCGAAAATGGCTACACCTTC. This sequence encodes CASSVRWTGGENGYTF.